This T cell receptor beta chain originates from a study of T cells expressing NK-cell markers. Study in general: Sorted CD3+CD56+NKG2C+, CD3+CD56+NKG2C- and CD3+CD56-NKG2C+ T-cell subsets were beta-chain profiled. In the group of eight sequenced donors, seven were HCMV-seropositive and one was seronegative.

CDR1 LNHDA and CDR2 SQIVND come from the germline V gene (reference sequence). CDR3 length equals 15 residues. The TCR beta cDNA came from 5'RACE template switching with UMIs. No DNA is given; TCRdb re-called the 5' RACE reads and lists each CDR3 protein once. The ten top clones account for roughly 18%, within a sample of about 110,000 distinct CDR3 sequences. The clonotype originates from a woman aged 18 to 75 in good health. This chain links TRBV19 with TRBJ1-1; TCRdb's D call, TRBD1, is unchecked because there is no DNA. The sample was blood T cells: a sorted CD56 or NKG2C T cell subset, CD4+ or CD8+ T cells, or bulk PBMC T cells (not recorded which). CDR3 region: CASGPGRNQNTEAFF.